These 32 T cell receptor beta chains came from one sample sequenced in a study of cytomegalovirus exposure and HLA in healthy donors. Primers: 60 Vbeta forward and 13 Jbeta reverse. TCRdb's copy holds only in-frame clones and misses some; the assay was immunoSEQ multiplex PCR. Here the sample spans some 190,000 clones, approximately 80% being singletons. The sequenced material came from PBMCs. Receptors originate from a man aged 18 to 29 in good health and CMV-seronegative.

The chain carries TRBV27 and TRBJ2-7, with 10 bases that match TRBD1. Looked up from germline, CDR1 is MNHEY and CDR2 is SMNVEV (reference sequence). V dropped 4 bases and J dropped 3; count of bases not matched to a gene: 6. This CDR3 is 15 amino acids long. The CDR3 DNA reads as TGTGCCAGCAGTTCCCGGGACAGGGGCAACTACGAGCAGTACTTC. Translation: CASSSRDRGNYEQYF.

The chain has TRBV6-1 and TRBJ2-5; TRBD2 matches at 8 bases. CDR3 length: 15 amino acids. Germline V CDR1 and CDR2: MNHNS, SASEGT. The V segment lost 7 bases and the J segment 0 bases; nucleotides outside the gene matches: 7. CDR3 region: CASIGLASYQETQYF. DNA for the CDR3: TGTGCCAGCATAGGACTAGCCTCATACCAAGAGACCCAGTACTTC.

The CDR3 here is CASSNGGGMYEQYF. The CDR3, as DNA: TGTGCCAGCAGTAATGGCGGGGGAATGTACGAGCAGTACTTC. The V gene is TRBV13, the J gene TRBJ2-7; 7 bases are a match to TRBD2. V lost 6 bases to trimming and J lost 4 bases; unmatched junction nucleotides: 9. CDR1 is PRHDT and CDR2 is FYEKMQ in the germline V gene (reference sequence). This CDR3 is built from 14 residues.

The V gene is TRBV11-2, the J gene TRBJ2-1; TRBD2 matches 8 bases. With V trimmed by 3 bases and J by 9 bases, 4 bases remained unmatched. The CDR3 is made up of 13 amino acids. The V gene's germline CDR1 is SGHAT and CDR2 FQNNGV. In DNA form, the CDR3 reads TGTGCCAGCAGCTTGGGACTAGGGGGTGAGCAGTTCTTC. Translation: CASSLGLGGEQFF.

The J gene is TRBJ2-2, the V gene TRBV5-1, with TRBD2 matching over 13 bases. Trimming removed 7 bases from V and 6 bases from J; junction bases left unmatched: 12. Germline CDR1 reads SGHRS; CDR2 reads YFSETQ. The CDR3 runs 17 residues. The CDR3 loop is CASRGLAGLERAGELFF. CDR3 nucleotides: TGCGCCAGCCGGGGACTAGCGGGACTTGAAAGGGCCGGGGAGCTGTTTTTT.

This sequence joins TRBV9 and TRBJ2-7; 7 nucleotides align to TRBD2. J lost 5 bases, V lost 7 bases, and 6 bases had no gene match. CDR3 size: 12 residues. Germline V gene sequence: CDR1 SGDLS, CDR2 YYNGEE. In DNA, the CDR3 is TGTGCCAGCGGGGGGGGGTCCCACGAGCAGTACTTC. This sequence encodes CASGGGSHEQYF.

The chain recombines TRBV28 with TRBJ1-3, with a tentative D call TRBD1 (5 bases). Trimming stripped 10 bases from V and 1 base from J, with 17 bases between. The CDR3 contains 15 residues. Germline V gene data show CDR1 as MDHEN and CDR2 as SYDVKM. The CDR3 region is CATTPSGGSGNTIYF. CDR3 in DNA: TGTGCCACCACTCCCAGTGGGGGGTCTGGAAACACCATATATTTT.

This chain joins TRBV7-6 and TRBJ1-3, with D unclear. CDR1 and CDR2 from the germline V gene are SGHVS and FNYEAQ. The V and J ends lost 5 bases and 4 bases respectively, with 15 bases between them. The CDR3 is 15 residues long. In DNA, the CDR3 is TGTGCCAGCAGCCCAGCCCCGGCGAGGGGAAACACCATATATTTT. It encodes CASSPAPARGNTIYF.

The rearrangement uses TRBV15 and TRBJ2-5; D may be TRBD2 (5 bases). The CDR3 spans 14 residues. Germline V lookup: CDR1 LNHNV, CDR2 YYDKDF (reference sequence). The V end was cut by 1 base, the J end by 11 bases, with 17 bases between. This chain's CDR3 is CATSRGEGAEEQYF. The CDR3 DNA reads TGTGCCACCAGCAGAGGAGAGGGAGCGGAAGAGCAGTACTTC.

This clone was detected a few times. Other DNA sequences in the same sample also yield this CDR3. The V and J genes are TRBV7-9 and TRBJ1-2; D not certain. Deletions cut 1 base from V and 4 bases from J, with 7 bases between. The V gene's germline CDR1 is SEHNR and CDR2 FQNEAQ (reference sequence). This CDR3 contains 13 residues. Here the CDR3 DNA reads TGTGCCAGCAGCTTAGATTCCGTCTATGGCTACACCTTC. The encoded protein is CASSLDSVYGYTF.

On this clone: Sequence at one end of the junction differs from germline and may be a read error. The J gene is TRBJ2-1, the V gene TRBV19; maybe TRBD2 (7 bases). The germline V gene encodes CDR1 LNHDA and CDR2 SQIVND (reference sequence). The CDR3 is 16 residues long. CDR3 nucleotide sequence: TGTGCCAGTAGTTTAGGGGGGGGACTCTCCAACAATGAGCAGTTCTTC. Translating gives CASSLGGGLSNNEQFF.

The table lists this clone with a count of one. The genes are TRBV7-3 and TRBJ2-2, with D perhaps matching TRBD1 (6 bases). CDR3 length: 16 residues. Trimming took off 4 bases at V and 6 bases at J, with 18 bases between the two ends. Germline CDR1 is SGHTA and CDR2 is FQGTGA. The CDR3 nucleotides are TGTGCCAGCAGCTGGAGACAGGACCCAGCGCCCGGGGAGCTGTTTTTT. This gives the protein CASSWRQDPAPGELFF.

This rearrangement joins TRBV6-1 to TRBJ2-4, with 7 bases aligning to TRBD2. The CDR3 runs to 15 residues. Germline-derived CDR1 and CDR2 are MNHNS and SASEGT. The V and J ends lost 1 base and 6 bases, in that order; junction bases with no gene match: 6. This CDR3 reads CASSEEVGGRNIQYF. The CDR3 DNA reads TGTGCCAGCAGTGAAGAAGTGGGAGGGCGAAACATTCAGTACTTC.

CDR3 region: CASSVGGFDEQYF. CDR3 nucleotide sequence: TGTGCCAGCAGTGTGGGAGGGTTCGACGAGCAGTACTTC. This rearrangement joins TRBV6-1 to TRBJ2-7; 7 nucleotides align to TRBD2. V lost 4 bases and J lost 5; bases outside the gene matches: 5. The germline gives CDR1 MNHNS, CDR2 SASEGT. This CDR3 has 13 residues.

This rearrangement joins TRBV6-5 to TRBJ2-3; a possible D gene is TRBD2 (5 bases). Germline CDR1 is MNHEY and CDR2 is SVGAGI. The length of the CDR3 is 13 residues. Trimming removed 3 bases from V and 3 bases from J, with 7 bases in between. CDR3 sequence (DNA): TGTGCCAGCAGTTATCGGGGAACAGATACGCAGTATTTT. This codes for CASSYRGTDTQYF.

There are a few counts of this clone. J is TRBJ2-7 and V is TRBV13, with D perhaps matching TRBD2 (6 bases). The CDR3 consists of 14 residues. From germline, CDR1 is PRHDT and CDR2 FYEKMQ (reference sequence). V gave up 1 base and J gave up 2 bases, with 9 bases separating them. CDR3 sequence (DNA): TGTGCCAGCAGCTTAGTTGGGGGGACCTACGAGCAGTACTTC. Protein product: CASSLVGGTYEQYF. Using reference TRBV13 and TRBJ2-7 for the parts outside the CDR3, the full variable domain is AAGVIQSPRHLIKEKRETATLKCYPIPRHDTVYWYQQGPGQDPQFLISFYEKMQSDKGSIPDRFSAQQFSDYHSELNMSSLELGDSALYFCASSLVGGTYEQYFGPGTRLTVT.

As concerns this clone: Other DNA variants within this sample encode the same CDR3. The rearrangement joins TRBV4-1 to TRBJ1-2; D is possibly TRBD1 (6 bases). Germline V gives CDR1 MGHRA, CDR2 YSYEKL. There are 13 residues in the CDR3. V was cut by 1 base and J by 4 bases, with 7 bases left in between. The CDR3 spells CASSQGTAYGYTF. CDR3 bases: TGCGCCAGCAGCCAAGGGACAGCCTATGGCTACACCTTC.

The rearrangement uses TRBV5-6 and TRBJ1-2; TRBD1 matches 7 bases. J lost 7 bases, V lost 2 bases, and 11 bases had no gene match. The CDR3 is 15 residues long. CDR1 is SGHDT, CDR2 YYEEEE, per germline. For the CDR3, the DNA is TGTGCCAGCAGCTTAGCTGGGACAGCAGAGCGTGGCTACACCTTC. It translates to CASSLAGTAERGYTF.

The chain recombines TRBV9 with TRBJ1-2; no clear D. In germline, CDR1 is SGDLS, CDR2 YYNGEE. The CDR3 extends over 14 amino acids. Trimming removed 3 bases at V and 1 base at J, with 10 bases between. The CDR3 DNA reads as TGTGCCAGCAGCGCGCCGGGTTATAACTATGGCTACACCTTC. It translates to CASSAPGYNYGYTF.

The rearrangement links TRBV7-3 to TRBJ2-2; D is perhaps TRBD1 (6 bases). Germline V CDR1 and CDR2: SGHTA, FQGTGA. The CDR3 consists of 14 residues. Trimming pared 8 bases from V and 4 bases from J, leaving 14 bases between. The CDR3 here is CASGETGTTGELFF. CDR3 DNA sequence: TGTGCCAGCGGAGAGACAGGAACCACCGGGGAGCTGTTTTTT.

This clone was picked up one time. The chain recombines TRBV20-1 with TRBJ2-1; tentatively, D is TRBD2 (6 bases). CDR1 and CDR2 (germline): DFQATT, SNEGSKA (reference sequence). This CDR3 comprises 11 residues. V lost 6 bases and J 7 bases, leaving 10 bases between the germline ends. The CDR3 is CSAQGLNEQFF. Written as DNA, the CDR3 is TGCAGTGCCCAGGGACTTAATGAGCAGTTCTTC.

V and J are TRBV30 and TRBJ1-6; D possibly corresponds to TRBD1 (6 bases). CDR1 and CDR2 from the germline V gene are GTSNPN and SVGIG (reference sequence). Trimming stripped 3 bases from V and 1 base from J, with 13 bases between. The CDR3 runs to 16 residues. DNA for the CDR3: TGTGCCTGGAGACTAAGGGGGGGATCCTATAATTCACCCCTCCACTTT. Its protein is CAWRLRGGSYNSPLHF.

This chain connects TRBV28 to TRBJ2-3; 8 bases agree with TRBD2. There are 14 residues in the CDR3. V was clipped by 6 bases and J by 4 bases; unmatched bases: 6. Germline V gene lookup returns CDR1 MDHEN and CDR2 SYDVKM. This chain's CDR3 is CASRLAVAADTQYF. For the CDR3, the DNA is TGTGCCAGCAGACTAGCGGTGGCTGCAGATACGCAGTATTTT.

The CDR3 coding sequence is TGCGCCAGCAGCTTGGGGCTGAGGGAGTACGAGCAGTACTTC. Translation: CASSLGLREYEQYF. V is TRBV5-1 and J is TRBJ2-7; D is perhaps TRBD2 (5 bases). Per the germline V gene, CDR1 is SGHRS and CDR2 is YFSETQ. The ends were cut back, 0 bases at V and 4 bases at J, with 11 bases in the middle. This CDR3 contains 14 residues.

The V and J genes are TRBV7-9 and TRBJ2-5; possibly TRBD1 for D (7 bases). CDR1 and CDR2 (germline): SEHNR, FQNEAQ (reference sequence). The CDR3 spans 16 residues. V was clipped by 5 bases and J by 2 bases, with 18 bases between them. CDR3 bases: TGTGCCAGCAGCATCCCCAGGGGGGAGGATCAAGAGACCCAGTACTTC. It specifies CASSIPRGEDQETQYF.

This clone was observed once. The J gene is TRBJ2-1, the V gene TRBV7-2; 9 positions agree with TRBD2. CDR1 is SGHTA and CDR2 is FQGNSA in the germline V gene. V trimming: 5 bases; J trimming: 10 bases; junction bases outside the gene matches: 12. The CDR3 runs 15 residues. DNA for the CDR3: TGTGCCAGCAGCCTGCCCGGGACTAGCTCTAGGGAGCAGTTCTTC. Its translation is CASSLPGTSSREQFF.

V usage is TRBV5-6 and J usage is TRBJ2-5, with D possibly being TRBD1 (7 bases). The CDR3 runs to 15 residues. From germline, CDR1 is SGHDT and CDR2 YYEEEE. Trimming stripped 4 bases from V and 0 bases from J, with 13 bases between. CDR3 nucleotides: TGTGCCAGCAGCGTGACAGGGAGGTACCAAGAGACCCAGTACTTC. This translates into CASSVTGRYQETQYF.

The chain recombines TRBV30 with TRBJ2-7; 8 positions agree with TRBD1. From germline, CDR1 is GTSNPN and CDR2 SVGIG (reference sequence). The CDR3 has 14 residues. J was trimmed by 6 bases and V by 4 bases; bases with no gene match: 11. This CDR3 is CAWMQAGGYGEQYF. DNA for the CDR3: TGTGCCTGGATGCAGGCAGGGGGCTATGGCGAGCAGTACTTC. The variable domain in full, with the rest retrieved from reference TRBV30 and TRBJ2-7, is SQTIHQWPATLVQPVGSPLSLECTVEGTSNPNLYWYRQAAGRGLQLLFYSVGIGQISSEVPQNLSASRPQDRQFILSSKKLLLSDSGFYLCAWMQAGGYGEQYFGPGTRLTVT.

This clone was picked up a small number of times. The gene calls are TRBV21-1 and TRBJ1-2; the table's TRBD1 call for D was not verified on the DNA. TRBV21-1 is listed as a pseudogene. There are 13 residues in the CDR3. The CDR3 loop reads CASSKGTNYGYTF. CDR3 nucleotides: TGTGCCAGCAGCAAAGGGACAAACTATGGCTACACCTTC.

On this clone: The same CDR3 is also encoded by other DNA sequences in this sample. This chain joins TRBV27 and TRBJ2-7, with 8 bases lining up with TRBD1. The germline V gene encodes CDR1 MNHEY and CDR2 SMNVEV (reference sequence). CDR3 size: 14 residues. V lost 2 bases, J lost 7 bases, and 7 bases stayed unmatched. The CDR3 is CASSLRAGGREQYF. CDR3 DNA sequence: TGTGCCAGCAGTTTAAGGGCAGGGGGCAGGGAGCAGTACTTC.

CDR3 DNA: TGTGCCAGCTACGGGGGGGGATACCAAGAGACCCAGTACTTC. It yields the protein CASYGGGYQETQYF. V gene TRBV28 combines with J gene TRBJ2-5; 8 nucleotides align to TRBD2. Germline-derived CDR1 and CDR2 are MDHEN and SYDVKM. This CDR3 region has 14 residues. J gave up 0 bases and V 8 bases, and 5 bases lay outside the gene matches.

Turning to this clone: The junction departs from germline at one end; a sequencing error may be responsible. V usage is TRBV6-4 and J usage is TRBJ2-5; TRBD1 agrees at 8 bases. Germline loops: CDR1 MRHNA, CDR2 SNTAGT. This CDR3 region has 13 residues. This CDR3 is CASSEGQGQTQYF. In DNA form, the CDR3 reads TGTGCCAGCAGTGAAGGACAGGGTCAGACCCAATACTTC.